This TCR beta chain stems from a study of blood T cell repertoires in COVID-19 (TCRdb year 2020). Study-wide context: The collaborator samples originated in the United States, Italy and Spain and spanned the acute and convalescent phases of COVID-19. A de-identified subject ID, COVID-19 status, age in years and sex were almost always included in the sample metadata. The prospective study material was composed of cDNA or gDNA derived from T cells, B-cell-depleted T cells, or PBMCs. Where HLA class I and class II types were available, the types were taken from metadata supplied by the sample provider, not from assay-based typing. The samples were drawn from the first 160 participants of the ongoing ImmuneRACE study and from more than 1,000 subjects provided by 6 global collaborators. A freely available public database, intended as a resource for researchers studying the immune response to SARS-CoV-2, is where the repertoires were released. Subjects who had been exposed to COVID-19, were actively infected with it, or had recovered from it provided the deeply sampled blood TCRbeta repertoires that made up the dataset. The paper as a whole reports these results and caveats: How much clinical and demographic metadata was included differed by source and by participant, and the metadata was provided uncurated.

Reading the germline V gene (reference sequence) gives CDR1 LNHDA and CDR2 SQIVND. The germline ends are 15 bases apart after V is trimmed by 3 bases and J by 7 bases. Counted from cysteine to phenylalanine, this CDR3 has 15 amino acids. Only the CDR3 region is kept as DNA, spanning 45 bases read in frame from base 1. TCRbeta CDR3 regions were amplified from genomic DNA using the immunoSEQ Assay, a bias-controlled multiplex PCR. In the original analysis: The number of nucleated cells in each sample was estimated from the amplification of reference gene primers within the assay. To quantify the absolute abundance of each unique TCRbeta CDR3 rearrangement, sequence reads were collapsed and filtered. Productive Simpson clonality was computed per sample as the square root of Simpson's diversity index over productive rearrangements. Held by TCRdb, this immuneACCESS table contains in-frame sequences only and omits some clones. Under half of the omission traces to an unresolved V gene where checked; the cause of the rest is unknown. V and J calls plus clone size are reproduced from that table; the DNA served to infer D and trimming. For this sample there are more than 110,000 clones; about 87% appear just once. 35% to 45% of the sample is held by the ten biggest clonotypes.

The collaborating institutions used their own protocols to collect whole blood in K2EDTA tubes. For TCRbeta analysis, collaborator samples were shipped as frozen whole blood, as isolated PBMCs, or as DNA extracted from either sample type. With respect to this clone: There is no known antigen for this receptor. Base quality data are lacking; no much larger clone is found one base away.

Sequenced: peripheral blood. The source of this sequence is a human donor in a cohort sampled during active COVID-19. This chain is built from TRBV19 and TRBJ1-4; the best D guess is TRBD1, with 5 bases matching. CDR3 sequence: CASSIGRGAGEKLFF. The nucleotide sequence is given as TGTGCCAGTAGTATTGGGAGGGGCGCAGGTGAAAAACTGTTTTTT.